A single sample is the source of the 11 T cell receptor beta chains below, sequenced in a study of blood T cell repertoires in COVID-19. Repertoires were generated with immunoSEQ multiplex PCR, while TCRdb's copy carries only in-frame clones and drops some. The sample contains some 180,000 clones, about 80% of which appear only once. The sequenced sample was peripheral blood. The receptors here all came from a man in his fifties or sixties with acute or convalescent COVID-19.

This chain connects TRBV27 to TRBJ2-1; TRBD2 matches at 11 bases. This CDR3 region has 16 residues. Germline lookup yields CDR1 MNHEY and CDR2 SMNVEV (reference sequence). V was clipped by 3 bases and J by 7 bases; unmatched bases: 8. The CDR3 here is CASSFLAGGPGNEQFF. CDR3 nucleotides: TGTGCCAGCAGTTTTTTAGCGGGAGGGCCGGGGAATGAGCAGTTCTTC.

The chain joins TRBV7-2 to TRBJ2-1, with 8 bases identical to TRBD2. CDR1 SGHTA and CDR2 FQGNSA come from the germline V gene. Trimming cost V 3 bases and J 1 base; bases outside gene matches: 2. The CDR3 spans 15 residues. The CDR3: CASSFVAGSYNEQFF. The CDR3 region has the DNA TGTGCCAGCAGCTTTGTAGCGGGGTCCTACAATGAGCAGTTCTTC.

This clone was seen ten or more times. The V gene is TRBV7-2, the J gene TRBJ1-1; tentatively, D is TRBD1 (6 bases). The germline CDR1 and CDR2 sequences are SGHTA and FQGNSA. The V gene lost 1 base and the J gene lost 1 base, with 16 bases spanning the gap. The length of the CDR3 is 17 residues. The CDR3 nucleotides are TGTGCCAGCAGCTTAGTTCGGCAGGGGCTATGGAACACTGAAGCTTTCTTT. It codes for CASSLVRQGLWNTEAFF.

The J gene is TRBJ1-5, the V gene TRBV28, with D possibly matching TRBD1 (5 bases). CDR1 and CDR2 (germline): MDHEN, SYDVKM. The ends were cut back, 6 bases at V and 5 bases at J, with 20 bases in the middle. The CDR3 length is 16 residues. The CDR3 here is CASSPAGRQHYQPQHF. DNA for the CDR3: TGTGCCAGCAGCCCCGCAGGACGACAGCACTATCAGCCCCAGCATTTT.

This chain connects TRBV10-3 to TRBJ2-1; 10 bases line up with TRBD2. With V trimmed by 10 bases and J by 8 bases, 17 bases remained unmatched. Germline V CDR1 and CDR2: ENHRY, SYGVKD. CDR3 length: 16 residues. In nucleotides, the CDR3 is TGTGCCACCTTAGAAGCTAGCGGGGGTGTAGTGGATGAGCAGTTCTTC. This codes for CATLEASGGVVDEQFF.

This sequence joins TRBV6-1 and TRBJ1-4, with D hard to call. V lost 3 bases and J lost 10, with 9 bases in between. The CDR3 extends over 12 amino acids. Germline V gene sequence: CDR1 MNHNS, CDR2 SASEGT. The CDR3 nucleotides are TGTGCCAGCAGTGATTGGCGGAGAAAACTGTTTTTT. The encoded protein is CASSDWRRKLFF.

This chain joins TRBV6-5 and TRBJ2-3; 8 bases line up with TRBD2. This CDR3 contains 15 residues. V was pared by 5 bases and J by 5 bases, with 9 bases of the junction left unmatched. Germline V gene data show CDR1 as MNHEY and CDR2 as SVGAGI. The DNA for the CDR3 is TGTGCCAGCAGTCACCAATTAGCGGGGTTAGATACGCAGTATTTT. Translating it yields CASSHQLAGLDTQYF.

This clone was found once. The CDR3: CASSQGSGYTF. CDR3 sequence (DNA): TGTGCCAGCAGCCAAGGGAGTGGCTACACCTTC. This chain connects TRBV3-1 (or the pseudogene TRBV3-2) to TRBJ1-2; D uncertain. The germline CDR1 and CDR2 sequences are LGHDT and YNNKEL (reference sequence). Trimming took off 1 base at V and 7 bases at J, with 4 bases between the two ends. This CDR3 has 11 amino acids.

J is TRBJ2-7 and V is TRBV4-1; TRBD1 might be the D (6 bases). The CDR3 is 14 residues long. Germline-derived CDR1 and CDR2 are MGHRA and YSYEKL. The ends were cut back, 4 bases at V and 5 bases at J, with 15 bases in the middle. CDR3 protein: CASSPQGVGNEQYF. The CDR3 DNA reads TGCGCCAGCAGCCCACAGGGTGTCGGGAACGAGCAGTACTTC.

V and J are TRBV19 and TRBJ2-7; D is unresolved. V was pared by 2 bases and J by 3 bases, with 8 bases between. The CDR3 extends over 13 amino acids. The germline V gene encodes CDR1 LNHDA and CDR2 SQIVND (reference sequence). In DNA, the CDR3 is TGTGCCAGTAGTATACAGGAAAACTACGAGCAGTACTTC. Translation gives CASSIQENYEQYF. The entire variable domain, with the rest obtained from reference TRBV19 and TRBJ2-7, is as follows: DGGITQSPKYLFRKEGQNVTLSCEQNLNHDAMYWYRQDPGQGLRLIYYSQIVNDFQKGDIAEGYSVSREKKESFPLTVTSAQKNPTAFYLCASSIQENYEQYFGPGTRLTVT.

This chain links TRBV19 with TRBJ1-1; D remains unclear. Trimming shortened V by 3 bases and J by 6 bases, and 14 bases separated the two germline ends. CDR1 and CDR2 from the germline V gene are LNHDA and SQIVND (reference sequence). CDR3 length: 14 residues. The CDR3 loop is CASSIPVRSAEAFF. The CDR3 nucleotides are TGTGCCAGTAGTATCCCCGTGCGGAGCGCTGAAGCTTTCTTT.